This is a list of T cell receptor beta chains from one sample in a study of shared clonotypes between healthy human individuals. Assay: immunoSEQ multiplex PCR; the TCRdb copy retains only in-frame clones and omits some. This table holds 700,000 to 950,000 clones, about 96% found once. Sequencing was performed on naive CD8+ T cells sorted from blood. The origin of the receptors is a man under 40 in good health. Each CDR3 is given without its conserved first and last residue. The D gene is left open where the match is weak.

V: TRBV28
D: -
CDR3: ASSLGLGASLNTEAF

V: TRBV11-2
D: TRBD1
CDR3: ASSQHRGRRPEGSETQY

V: TRBV12-2
D: -
CDR3: ASRPRCLLYEQY

V: TRBV5-6
D: TRBD1
CDR3: ASSLQVGQDNEKLF

V: TRBV7-9
D: -
CDR3: ASSPTFGNTEAF

V: TRBV5-1
D: TRBD1
CDR3: ASSLGDRVLEQY

V: TRBV18
D: -
CDR3: ASSPAGQTNEKLF

V: TRBV7-8
D: TRBD1
CDR3: ASRPGGKDEQY

V: TRBV4-1
D: -
CDR3: ASSLTGIRVNEQY

V: TRBV6-1
D: -
CDR3: ASSEWRPPDTQY

V: TRBV7-2
D: -
CDR3: ASSLHADTQY

V: TRBV14
D: TRBD2
CDR3: ASSQEGGLAAYNEQF

V: TRBV10-3
D: -
CDR3: AIRGETYEQY

V: TRBV2
D: TRBD1
CDR3: AYRDRFIGSGYEQY

V: TRBV11-2
D: -
CDR3: ASSLGEINEQF

V: TRBV2
D: TRBD2
CDR3: ASTPSGRAGGRTDTQY

V: TRBV28
D: -
CDR3: ASSSARTYEQY

V: TRBV6-5
D: -
CDR3: ASSYSIPGLNGYT

V: TRBV28
D: -
CDR3: ASSLSGREGYGYT

V: TRBV6-6
D: TRBD1
CDR3: ASSSGQGTDTQY

V: TRBV6-4
D: -
CDR3: ASSDSRPFPTEAF

V: TRBV30
D: TRBD2
CDR3: AWSVTSGANEQF

V: TRBV7-6
D: -
CDR3: ASSTGSGANVLT